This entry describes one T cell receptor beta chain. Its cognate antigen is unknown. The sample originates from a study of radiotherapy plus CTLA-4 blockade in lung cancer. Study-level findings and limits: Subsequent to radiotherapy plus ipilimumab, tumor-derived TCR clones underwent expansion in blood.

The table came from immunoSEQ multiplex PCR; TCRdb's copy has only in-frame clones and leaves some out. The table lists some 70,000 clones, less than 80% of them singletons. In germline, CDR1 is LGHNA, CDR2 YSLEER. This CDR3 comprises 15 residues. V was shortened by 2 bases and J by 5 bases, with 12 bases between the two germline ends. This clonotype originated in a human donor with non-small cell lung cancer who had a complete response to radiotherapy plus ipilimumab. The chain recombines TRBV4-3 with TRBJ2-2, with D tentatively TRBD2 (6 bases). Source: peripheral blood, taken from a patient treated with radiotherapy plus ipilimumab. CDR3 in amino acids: CASSQHLGGTGELFF. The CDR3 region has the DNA TGCGCCAGCAGCCAACACCTGGGAGGAACCGGGGAGCTGTTTTTT.